This TCR beta chain emerged from a study of OX40 agonist ivuxolimab in advanced cancers. Study-level information: Dose-escalation patients had hepatocellular carcinoma, melanoma, renal cell or head and neck cancer. Aged 23 to 79 with a mean of around 60 years, they were under 85% male.

Germline V gene lookup returns CDR1 MDHEN and CDR2 SYDVKM. The CDR3 covers 16 residues. V lost 6 bases, J lost 4 bases, and 21 bases lay in between. Patients who had autoimmune disease history or got systemic immunosuppression were left out. Repertoires were generated with immunoSEQ multiplex PCR, while TCRdb's copy carries only in-frame clones and drops some. The table has tens of thousands of clones, roughly 80% seen once. Here the sequenced sample was CD4+ or CD8+ T cells sorted from blood, taken in a trial of the OX40 agonist ivuxolimab. The chain joins TRBV28 to TRBJ2-5; possibly TRBD1 or TRBD2 for D (6 bases each). The receptor comes from an adult with an advanced solid tumor such as melanoma, head and neck, liver or kidney cancer. CDR3 amino acids: CASSPLRGAVRETQYF. As DNA, the CDR3 is TGTGCCAGCAGCCCACTGAGGGGGGCCGTAAGAGAGACCCAGTACTTC.